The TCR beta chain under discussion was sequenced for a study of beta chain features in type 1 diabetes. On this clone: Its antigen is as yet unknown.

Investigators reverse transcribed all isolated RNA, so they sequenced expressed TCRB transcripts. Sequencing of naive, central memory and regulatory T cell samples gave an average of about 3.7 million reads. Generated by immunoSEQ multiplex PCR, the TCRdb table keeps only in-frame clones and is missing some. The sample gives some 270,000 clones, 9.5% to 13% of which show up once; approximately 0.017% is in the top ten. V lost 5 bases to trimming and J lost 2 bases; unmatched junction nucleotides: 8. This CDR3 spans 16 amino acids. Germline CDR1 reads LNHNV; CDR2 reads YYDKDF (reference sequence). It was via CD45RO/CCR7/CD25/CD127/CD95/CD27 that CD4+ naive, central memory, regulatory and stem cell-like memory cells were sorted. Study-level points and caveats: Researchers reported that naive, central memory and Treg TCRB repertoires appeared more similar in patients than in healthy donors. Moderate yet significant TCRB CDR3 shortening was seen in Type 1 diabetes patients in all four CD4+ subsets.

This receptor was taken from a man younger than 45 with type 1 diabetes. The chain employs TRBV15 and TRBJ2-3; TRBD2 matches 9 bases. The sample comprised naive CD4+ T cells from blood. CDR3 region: CATSRRLAGSTDTQYF. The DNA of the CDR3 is TGTGCCACCAGCCGCCGCCTAGCGGGATCCACAGATACGCAGTATTTT.